These T cell receptor beta chains were read from a single sample in a study of Tregs in tolerant kidney transplant recipients. Some clones are missing from TCRdb's copy, which holds only in-frame ones; the method was immunoSEQ multiplex PCR. The sample lists roughly 66,000 clones, more than 90% seen once, with 9.5% to 13% in the top ten. Sequenced material: CD8+ T cells from blood, taken before the transplant. These receptors all stem from a human donor who received a combined kidney and bone marrow transplant. The CDR3 runs from the conserved cysteine through the conserved F or W. The order of the fields is CDR3 protein, CDR3 DNA, V gene, clone size, D gene, J gene. D genes are given only for firm matches. The size field is filled for only some rows; it gives once, few, many or a size class.

cdr3_aa: CASSYSSGDEAFF; cdr3_nt: TGTGCCAGCAGTTACTCGAGCGGGGATGAAGCTTTCTTT; v_call: TRBV6-6; clone_size: .; d_call: .; j_call: TRBJ1-1
cdr3_aa: CASSPFASSVTLEQYF; cdr3_nt: TGTGCCAGCAGCCCATTCGCTAGTTCGGTTACTCTCGAGCAGTACTTC; v_call: TRBV27; clone_size: once; d_call: .; j_call: TRBJ2-7
cdr3_aa: CASSFGLAGELFF; cdr3_nt: TGTGCCAGCAGTTTTGGCCTAGCCGGGGAGCTGTTTTTT; v_call: TRBV27; clone_size: .; d_call: .; j_call: TRBJ2-2
cdr3_aa: CASREGVGGANVLTF; cdr3_nt: TGTGCCAGCAGAGAGGGTGTGGGGGGGGCCAACGTCCTGACTTTC; v_call: TRBV7-9; clone_size: few; d_call: .; j_call: TRBJ2-6
cdr3_aa: CATSRERENTGELFF; cdr3_nt: TGTGCCACCAGCAGAGAACGAGAGAACACCGGGGAGCTGTTTTTT; v_call: TRBV15; clone_size: .; d_call: .; j_call: TRBJ2-2
cdr3_aa: CASSFGYNEQFF; cdr3_nt: TGCGCCAGCAGCTTCGGCTACAATGAGCAGTTCTTC; v_call: TRBV5-1; clone_size: once; d_call: .; j_call: TRBJ2-1
cdr3_aa: CASSWGTGYRSPLHF; cdr3_nt: TGTGCCAGCAGCTGGGGGACAGGGTATCGTTCACCCCTCCACTTT; v_call: TRBV13; clone_size: .; d_call: TRBD1; j_call: TRBJ1-6
cdr3_aa: CASSIGATYEQYF; cdr3_nt: TGTGCCAGTAGTATTGGGGCGACCTACGAGCAGTACTTC; v_call: TRBV19; clone_size: .; d_call: .; j_call: TRBJ2-7
cdr3_aa: CASSSQNYEQYF; cdr3_nt: TGTGCCAGCAGTTCACAGAATTACGAGCAGTACTTC; v_call: TRBV13; clone_size: .; d_call: .; j_call: TRBJ2-7
cdr3_aa: CASSEYWGGPNTEAFF; cdr3_nt: TGTGCCAGCAGTGAATACTGGGGGGGCCCGAACACTGAAGCTTTCTTT; v_call: TRBV2; clone_size: .; d_call: .; j_call: TRBJ1-1
cdr3_aa: CASSPGQGALIEQYF; cdr3_nt: TGTGCCAGCAGCCCCGGACAGGGGGCATTAATCGAGCAGTACTTC; v_call: TRBV11-2; clone_size: .; d_call: TRBD1; j_call: TRBJ2-7
cdr3_aa: CASSYSTGGYEQYF; cdr3_nt: TGTGCCAGCAGTTACTCGACAGGAGGCTACGAGCAGTACTTC; v_call: TRBV6-6; clone_size: .; d_call: .; j_call: TRBJ2-7
cdr3_aa: CASSYLAGSSYNEQFF; cdr3_nt: TGTGCCAGCAGCTACCTAGCGGGGTCCTCCTACAATGAGCAGTTCTTC; v_call: TRBV7-3; clone_size: .; d_call: TRBD2; j_call: TRBJ2-1
cdr3_aa: CASSLESGGTNTEAFF; cdr3_nt: TGCGCCAGCAGCTTGGAGTCAGGGGGAACGAACACTGAAGCTTTCTTT; v_call: TRBV5-1; clone_size: .; d_call: TRBD1; j_call: TRBJ1-1
cdr3_aa: CASSLGSITEAFF; cdr3_nt: TGTGCCAGCAGCTTAGGCAGTATCACTGAAGCTTTCTTT; v_call: TRBV7-8; clone_size: .; d_call: .; j_call: TRBJ1-1
cdr3_aa: CASSYGDAYEQYF; cdr3_nt: TGTGCCAGCAGTTACGGGGATGCCTACGAGCAGTACTTC; v_call: TRBV27; clone_size: .; d_call: .; j_call: TRBJ2-7
cdr3_aa: CASSLAHSDIQYF; cdr3_nt: TGTGCCAGCAGCTTAGCGCACAGTGACATTCAGTACTTC; v_call: TRBV7-9; clone_size: .; d_call: .; j_call: TRBJ2-4
cdr3_aa: CASSPRWAGVYEQYF; cdr3_nt: TGTGCCAGCAGCCCCCGGTGGGCAGGGGTATACGAGCAGTACTTC; v_call: TRBV9; clone_size: .; d_call: .; j_call: TRBJ2-7
cdr3_aa: CASTPGWVGNQPQHF; cdr3_nt: TGTGCCAGCACCCCCGGGTGGGTGGGCAATCAGCCCCAGCATTTT; v_call: TRBV2; clone_size: .; d_call: .; j_call: TRBJ1-5
cdr3_aa: CASTTATGGNTEAFF; cdr3_nt: TGTGCCAGTACCACCGCGACAGGGGGGAACACTGAAGCTTTCTTT; v_call: TRBV19; clone_size: .; d_call: TRBD1; j_call: TRBJ1-1
cdr3_aa: CASRTSGSTDTQYF; cdr3_nt: TGTGCCAGCAGGACTAGCGGGAGCACAGATACGCAGTATTTT; v_call: TRBV27; clone_size: .; d_call: TRBD2; j_call: TRBJ2-3
cdr3_aa: CASSQTANPSPLHF; cdr3_nt: TGTGCCAGCAGCCAGACAGCCAACCCGTCACCCCTCCACTTT; v_call: TRBV14; clone_size: .; d_call: .; j_call: TRBJ1-6
cdr3_aa: CASSILRDRGSRQPQHF; cdr3_nt: TGTGCCAGCAGCATCCTCCGGGACAGGGGTTCCCGTCAGCCCCAGCATTTT; v_call: TRBV7-9; clone_size: .; d_call: TRBD1; j_call: TRBJ1-5
cdr3_aa: CASSSTSGPYNEQFF; cdr3_nt: TGTGCCAGCAGCTCCACTAGCGGGCCCTACAATGAGCAGTTCTTC; v_call: TRBV2; clone_size: .; d_call: TRBD2; j_call: TRBJ2-1
cdr3_aa: CASSQERAGGIYGYTF; cdr3_nt: TGCGCCAGCAGCCAAGAAAGGGCAGGGGGCATCTATGGCTACACCTTC; v_call: TRBV4-1; clone_size: .; d_call: TRBD1; j_call: TRBJ1-2
cdr3_aa: CASSVVGDGTDTQYF; cdr3_nt: TGTGCCAGCAGCGTAGTGGGAGACGGAACAGATACGCAGTATTTT; v_call: TRBV9; clone_size: .; d_call: .; j_call: TRBJ2-3
cdr3_aa: CASSGPSAGARTNYGYTF; cdr3_nt: TGTGCCAGCAGCGGCCCCTCGGCGGGAGCACGTACTAACTATGGCTACACCTTC; v_call: TRBV25-1; clone_size: .; d_call: .; j_call: TRBJ1-2
cdr3_aa: CASSLRDGQGDEKLFF; cdr3_nt: TGTGCCAGCAGCTTAAGGGATGGACAAGGGGATGAAAAACTGTTTTTT; v_call: TRBV13; clone_size: .; d_call: .; j_call: TRBJ1-4
cdr3_aa: CASSDGGEQFF; cdr3_nt: TGTGCCAGCAGTGATGGAGGGGAGCAGTTCTTC; v_call: TRBV25-1; clone_size: .; d_call: .; j_call: TRBJ2-1
cdr3_aa: CASSFRDRGLRETQYF; cdr3_nt: TGCGCCAGCAGCTTCCGGGACAGGGGATTAAGGGAGACCCAGTACTTC; v_call: TRBV5-1; clone_size: .; d_call: TRBD1; j_call: TRBJ2-5
cdr3_aa: CASSLRHPGYEQYF; cdr3_nt: TGCGCCAGCAGCTTACGCCATCCGGGGTACGAGCAGTACTTC; v_call: TRBV5-1; clone_size: .; d_call: .; j_call: TRBJ2-7
cdr3_aa: CASSLGHNEQFF; cdr3_nt: TGTGCCAGCAGCTTAGGGCACAATGAGCAGTTCTTC; v_call: TRBV11-3; clone_size: .; d_call: .; j_call: TRBJ2-1
cdr3_aa: CASSKGQSGNTIYF; cdr3_nt: TGTGCCAGCAGCAAAGGTCAGTCTGGAAACACCATATATTTT; v_call: TRBV21-1; clone_size: .; d_call: .; j_call: TRBJ1-3
cdr3_aa: CASSFELGARDTGELFF; cdr3_nt: TGTGCCAGCAGCTTCGAATTGGGGGCGCGCGACACCGGGGAGCTGTTTTTT; v_call: TRBV7-9; clone_size: .; d_call: .; j_call: TRBJ2-2
cdr3_aa: CASSLDPGQGASYEQYF; cdr3_nt: TGTGCCAGCAGCTTAGATCCGGGACAGGGGGCGTCGTACGAGCAGTACTTC; v_call: TRBV7-6; clone_size: .; d_call: TRBD1; j_call: TRBJ2-7
cdr3_aa: CASSSLGQTLYGYTF; cdr3_nt: TGTGCCAGTAGTAGTCTGGGACAGACTCTCTATGGCTACACCTTC; v_call: TRBV19; clone_size: .; d_call: TRBD1; j_call: TRBJ1-2
cdr3_aa: CASRATEHYGYTF; cdr3_nt: TGTGCCAGCAGGGCAACAGAGCACTATGGCTACACCTTC; v_call: TRBV7-9; clone_size: .; d_call: .; j_call: TRBJ1-2
cdr3_aa: CASSPLLRAEAFF; cdr3_nt: TGTGCCAGCAGCCCCCTGTTGAGGGCTGAAGCTTTCTTT; v_call: TRBV7-8; clone_size: .; d_call: .; j_call: TRBJ1-1
cdr3_aa: CASSGQDRNNYGYTF; cdr3_nt: TGTGCCAGCTCCGGGCAGGACAGGAATAACTATGGCTACACCTTC; v_call: TRBV18; clone_size: .; d_call: TRBD1; j_call: TRBJ1-2
cdr3_aa: CASSSTGGGGYTF; cdr3_nt: TGTGCCAGCAGTTCGACAGGGGGGGGTGGCTACACCTTC; v_call: TRBV27; clone_size: .; d_call: TRBD1; j_call: TRBJ1-2
cdr3_aa: CASSQLDTGELFF; cdr3_nt: TGTGCCAGCAGCCAACTAGACACCGGGGAGCTGTTTTTT; v_call: TRBV6-1; clone_size: .; d_call: .; j_call: TRBJ2-2
cdr3_aa: CASALGYTGELFF; cdr3_nt: TGTGCCAGCGCACTAGGTTACACCGGGGAGCTGTTTTTT; v_call: TRBV27; clone_size: .; d_call: .; j_call: TRBJ2-2
cdr3_aa: CASSFYRTGLLNTEAFF; cdr3_nt: TGTGCCAGCAGCTTCTACCGGACAGGACTTTTGAACACTGAAGCTTTCTTT; v_call: TRBV7-8; clone_size: .; d_call: TRBD1; j_call: TRBJ1-1
cdr3_aa: CASSFDSSTGANVLTF; cdr3_nt: TGTGCCAGCAGCTTCGACAGCAGTACTGGGGCCAACGTCCTGACTTTC; v_call: TRBV7-8; clone_size: .; d_call: .; j_call: TRBJ2-6
cdr3_aa: CAWMAGDRPETQYF; cdr3_nt: TGTGCCTGGATGGCCGGGGACAGGCCAGAGACCCAGTACTTC; v_call: TRBV30; clone_size: .; d_call: TRBD1; j_call: TRBJ2-5
cdr3_aa: CASSFSHPGQVNNEQFF; cdr3_nt: TGTGCCAGCAGCTTCTCCCACCCGGGACAGGTCAACAATGAGCAGTTCTTC; v_call: TRBV11-3; clone_size: .; d_call: TRBD1; j_call: TRBJ2-1
cdr3_aa: CATSRDSEGQGAGEQYF; cdr3_nt: TGTGCCACCAGCAGAGATTCGGAGGGACAGGGGGCGGGTGAGCAGTACTTC; v_call: TRBV15; clone_size: .; d_call: TRBD1; j_call: TRBJ2-7
cdr3_aa: CAFKNTGTAYEQYF; cdr3_nt: TGTGCCTTCAAAAATACCGGGACAGCCTACGAGCAGTACTTC; v_call: TRBV30; clone_size: once; d_call: TRBD1; j_call: TRBJ2-7
cdr3_aa: CASSSWTEARNTEAFF; cdr3_nt: TGTGCCAGCAGTTCCTGGACAGAAGCAAGGAACACTGAAGCTTTCTTT; v_call: TRBV28; clone_size: .; d_call: .; j_call: TRBJ1-1
cdr3_aa: CASSLDRMTQRYGYTF; cdr3_nt: TGTGCCAGCAGTCTAGATAGGATGACTCAACGCTATGGCTACACCTTC; v_call: TRBV27; clone_size: .; d_call: .; j_call: TRBJ1-2
cdr3_aa: CASSDGGNYGYTF; cdr3_nt: TGTGCCAGCAGTGACGGCGGGAACTATGGCTACACCTTC; v_call: TRBV6-4; clone_size: .; d_call: .; j_call: TRBJ1-2
cdr3_aa: CASSPIGGQGFYEQYF; cdr3_nt: TGTGCCAGCAGCCCAATTGGCGGACAGGGGTTCTACGAGCAGTACTTC; v_call: TRBV5-6; clone_size: few; d_call: TRBD1; j_call: TRBJ2-7
cdr3_aa: CASSFSGGEYEQYF; cdr3_nt: TGTGCCAGCAGTTTTTCAGGGGGCGAGTACGAGCAGTACTTC; v_call: TRBV27; clone_size: .; d_call: TRBD1; j_call: TRBJ2-7
cdr3_aa: CASSLAPSGTGELFF; cdr3_nt: TGCGCCAGCAGCTTGGCCCCTAGCGGAACCGGGGAGCTGTTTTTT; v_call: TRBV5-1; clone_size: .; d_call: TRBD2; j_call: TRBJ2-2
cdr3_aa: CASSLVGAGGLNEQFF; cdr3_nt: TGTGCCAGCAGCTTAGTTGGAGCGGGGGGCCTCAATGAGCAGTTCTTC; v_call: TRBV13; clone_size: .; d_call: TRBD2; j_call: TRBJ2-1